In its sample, the clone carrying this T cell receptor beta chain was seen many times. As to time point: newly diagnosed GD, antithyroid drugs for less than 3 months. Following extraction of RNA from PBMCs, that RNA was used to make the TCR library. The source of the sample is a study of regulatory T cells in long-lasting Graves disease. Study-level background: For under 3 months, newly diagnosed Graves' patients had been taking antithyroid drugs.

The CDR3 consists of 13 residues. From germline, CDR1 is MNHEY and CDR2 SMNVEV (reference sequence). Trimming at V came to 1 base and at J to 7 bases, leaving 3 bases not matched to a gene. Building of the TCR beta libraries involved iRepertoire HTBI primers and Arm-PCR of CDR3 regions. MiXCR, run by TCRdb on the multiplex PCR reads, gives a single entry per CDR3 protein. Found here are around 400,000 distinct CDR3 sequences, approximately 15% of them singletons; the top ten hold about 8%. The sample was also reused in another study, on T cells in Graves' hyperthyroidism and ophthalmopathy.

The source of this sequence is a woman between 40 and 55 years old with Graves disease. Sequenced material: peripheral blood mononuclear cells (PBMCs), taken at new diagnosis, from a patient treated with antithyroid drugs. This chain connects TRBV27 to TRBJ2-7; 8 bases match TRBD1. CDR3 DNA sequence: TGTGCCAGCAGTTTATTTGGACAGGGAGAGCAGTACTTC. Amino acid sequence: CASSLFGQGEQYF.